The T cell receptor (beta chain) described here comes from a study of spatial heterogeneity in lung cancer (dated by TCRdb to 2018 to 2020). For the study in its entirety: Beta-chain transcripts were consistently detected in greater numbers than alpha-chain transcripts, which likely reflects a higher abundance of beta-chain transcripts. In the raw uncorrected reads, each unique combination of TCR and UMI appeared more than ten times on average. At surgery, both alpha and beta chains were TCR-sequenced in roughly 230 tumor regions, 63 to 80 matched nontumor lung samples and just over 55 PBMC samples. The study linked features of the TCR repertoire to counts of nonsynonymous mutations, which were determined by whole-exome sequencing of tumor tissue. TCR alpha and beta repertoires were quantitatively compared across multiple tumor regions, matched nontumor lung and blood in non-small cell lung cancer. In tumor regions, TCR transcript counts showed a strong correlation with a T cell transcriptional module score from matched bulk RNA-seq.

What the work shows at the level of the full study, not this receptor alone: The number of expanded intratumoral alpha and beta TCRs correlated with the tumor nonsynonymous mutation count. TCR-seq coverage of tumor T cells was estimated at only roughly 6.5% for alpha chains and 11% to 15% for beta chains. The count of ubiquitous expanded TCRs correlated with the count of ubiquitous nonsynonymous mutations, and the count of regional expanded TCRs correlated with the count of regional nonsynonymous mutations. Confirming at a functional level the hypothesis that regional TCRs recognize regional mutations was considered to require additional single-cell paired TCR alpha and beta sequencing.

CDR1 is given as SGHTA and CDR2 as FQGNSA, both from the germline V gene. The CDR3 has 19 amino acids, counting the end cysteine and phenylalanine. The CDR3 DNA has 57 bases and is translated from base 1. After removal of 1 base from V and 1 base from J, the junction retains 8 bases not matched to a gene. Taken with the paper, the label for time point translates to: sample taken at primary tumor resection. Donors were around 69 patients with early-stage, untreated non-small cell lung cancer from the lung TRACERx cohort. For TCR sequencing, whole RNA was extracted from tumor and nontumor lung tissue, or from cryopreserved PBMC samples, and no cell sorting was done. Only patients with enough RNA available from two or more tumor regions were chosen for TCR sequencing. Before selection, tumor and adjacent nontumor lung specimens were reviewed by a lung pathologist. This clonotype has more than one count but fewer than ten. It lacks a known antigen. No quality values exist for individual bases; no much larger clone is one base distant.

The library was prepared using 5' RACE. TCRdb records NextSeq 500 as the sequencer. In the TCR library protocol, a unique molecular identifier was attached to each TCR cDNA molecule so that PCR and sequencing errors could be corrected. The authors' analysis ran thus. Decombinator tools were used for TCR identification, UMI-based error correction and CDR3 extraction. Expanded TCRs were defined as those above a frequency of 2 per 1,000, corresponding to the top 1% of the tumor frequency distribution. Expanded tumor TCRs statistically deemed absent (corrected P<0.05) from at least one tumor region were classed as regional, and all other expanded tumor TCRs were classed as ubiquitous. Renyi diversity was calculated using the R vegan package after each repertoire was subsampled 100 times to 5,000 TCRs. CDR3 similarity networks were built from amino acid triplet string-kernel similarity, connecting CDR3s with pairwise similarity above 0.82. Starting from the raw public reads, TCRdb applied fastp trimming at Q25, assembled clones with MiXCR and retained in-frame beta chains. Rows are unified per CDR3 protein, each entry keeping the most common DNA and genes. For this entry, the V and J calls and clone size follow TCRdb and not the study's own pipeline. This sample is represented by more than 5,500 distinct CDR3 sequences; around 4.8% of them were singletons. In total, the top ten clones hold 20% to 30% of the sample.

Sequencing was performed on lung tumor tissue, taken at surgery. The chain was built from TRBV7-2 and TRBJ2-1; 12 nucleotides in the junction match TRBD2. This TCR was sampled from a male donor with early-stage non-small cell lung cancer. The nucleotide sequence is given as TGTGCCAGCAGCTTAGTGGGGACTAGCGGGTTTGGGTCCTACAATGAGCAGTTCTTC. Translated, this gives CASSLVGTSGFGSYNEQFF.